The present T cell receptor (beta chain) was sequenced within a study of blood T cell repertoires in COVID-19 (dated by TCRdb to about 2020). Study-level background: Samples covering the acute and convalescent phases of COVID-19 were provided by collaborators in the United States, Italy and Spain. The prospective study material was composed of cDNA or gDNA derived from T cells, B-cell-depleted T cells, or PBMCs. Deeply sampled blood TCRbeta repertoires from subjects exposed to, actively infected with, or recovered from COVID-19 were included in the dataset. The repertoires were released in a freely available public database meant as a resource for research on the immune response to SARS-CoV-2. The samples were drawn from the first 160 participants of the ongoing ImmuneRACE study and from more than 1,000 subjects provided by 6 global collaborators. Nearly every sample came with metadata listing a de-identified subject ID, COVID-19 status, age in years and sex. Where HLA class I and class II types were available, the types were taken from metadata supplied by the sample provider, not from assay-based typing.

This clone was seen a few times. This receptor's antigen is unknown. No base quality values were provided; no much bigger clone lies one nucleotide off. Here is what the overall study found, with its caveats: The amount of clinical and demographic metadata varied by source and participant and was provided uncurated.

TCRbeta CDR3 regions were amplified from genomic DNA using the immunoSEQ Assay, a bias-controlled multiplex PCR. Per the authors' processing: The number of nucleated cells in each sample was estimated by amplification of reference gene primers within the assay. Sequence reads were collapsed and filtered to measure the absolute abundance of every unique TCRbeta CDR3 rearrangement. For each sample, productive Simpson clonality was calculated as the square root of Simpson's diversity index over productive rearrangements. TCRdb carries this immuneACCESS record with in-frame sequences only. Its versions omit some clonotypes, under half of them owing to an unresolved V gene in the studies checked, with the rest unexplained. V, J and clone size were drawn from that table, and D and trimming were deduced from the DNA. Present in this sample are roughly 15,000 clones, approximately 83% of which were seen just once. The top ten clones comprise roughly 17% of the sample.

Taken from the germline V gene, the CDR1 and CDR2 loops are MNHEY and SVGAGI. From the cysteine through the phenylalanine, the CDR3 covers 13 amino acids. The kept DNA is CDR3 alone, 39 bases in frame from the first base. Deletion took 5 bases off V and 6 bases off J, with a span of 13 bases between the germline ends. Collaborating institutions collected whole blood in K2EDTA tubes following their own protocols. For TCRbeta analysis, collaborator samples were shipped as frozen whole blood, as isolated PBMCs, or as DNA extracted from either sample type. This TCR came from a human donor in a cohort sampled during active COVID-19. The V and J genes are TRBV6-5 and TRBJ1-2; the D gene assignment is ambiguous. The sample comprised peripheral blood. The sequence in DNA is TGTGCCAGCAGTCCCCGCCGACTTCATGGCTACACCTTC. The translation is CASSPRRLHGYTF.